The 14 T cell receptor beta chains below all came from one sample that was sequenced in a study of T cells expressing NK-cell markers. TCRdb reprocessed the 5' RACE reads, with one entry per CDR3 protein and no DNA. The repertoire shows over 150,000 distinct CDR3 sequences; the top ten hold 37%. The specimen was blood T cells: a sorted CD56 or NKG2C T cell subset, CD4+ or CD8+ T cells, or bulk PBMC T cells (not recorded which). The receptors were gathered from a woman in her 50s in good health.

The rearrangement links TRBV7-2 to TRBJ2-3; no DNA is available, so the TRBD2 call from TCRdb remains unchecked. Germline CDR1 reads SGHTA; CDR2 reads FQGNSA. The CDR3 has 18 amino acids. The chain's CDR3 is CASSFSHSAGIYTDTQYF.

The gene calls are TRBV29-1 and TRBJ2-1; TCRdb lists TRBD2, though no DNA is available to test this call. Germline V gene sequence: CDR1 SQVTM, CDR2 ANQGSEA. This CDR3 is 16 amino acids long. The CDR3 sequence: CSVRGQLAGAGSEQFF.

The chain has TRBV9 and TRBJ1-1. The CDR3 spans 13 residues. The germline gives CDR1 SGDLS, CDR2 YYNGEE. The CDR3 loop reads CASSDEGLSEAFF.

V gene TRBV10-2 combines with J gene TRBJ2-5; without DNA, the TCRdb call of TRBD1 cannot be checked. The CDR3 contains 11 residues. Germline CDR1 WSHSY, CDR2 SAAADI. CDR3 residues: CASSGGETQYF.

The CDR3 reads CASSLSLRDRGYEQYF. The chain carries TRBV28 and TRBJ2-7; the TRBD1 assignment by TCRdb is unverifiable without DNA. Germline CDR1 is MDHEN and CDR2 is SYDVKM. This CDR3 comprises 16 residues.

The chain couples TRBV19 to TRBJ2-7; checking the TCRdb D call of TRBD1 is not possible without DNA. This CDR3 spans 16 amino acids. Per the germline V gene, CDR1 is LNHDA and CDR2 is SQIVND (reference sequence). The CDR3 sequence is CASSILGATGNYEQYF.

This rearrangement joins TRBV18 to TRBJ2-1; the TCRdb call, TRBD1, lacks DNA for checking. The CDR3 covers 17 residues. Germline values: CDR1 KGHSH, CDR2 LQKENI. CDR3: CASSPTGTGGFYNEQFF.

V gene TRBV20-1 combines with J gene TRBJ1-1. Germline lookup yields CDR1 DFQATT and CDR2 SNEGSKA (reference sequence). The CDR3 consists of 15 residues. CDR3: CSARDRGGWNTEAFF.

CDR3 in amino acids: CASSGSGLDEQYF. V is TRBV4-1 and J is TRBJ2-7; TCRdb's D gene call, TRBD2, goes unchecked for lack of DNA. In germline, CDR1 is MGHRA, CDR2 YSYEKL. CDR3 length equals 13 residues.

The rearrangement joins TRBV5-5 to TRBJ2-1. In germline, CDR1 is SGHKS, CDR2 YYEKEE (reference sequence). This CDR3 spans 14 amino acids. CDR3 amino acids: CASSYYRGSAQQFF.

The V and J genes are TRBV7-9 and TRBJ2-1. The CDR3 runs 14 residues. The germline CDR1 and CDR2 sequences are SEHNR and FQNEAQ (reference sequence). The CDR3 reads CASSLGLPPNEQFF.

The V and J genes are TRBV30 and TRBJ2-1; with no DNA, the TCRdb D assignment of TRBD1 cannot be verified. CDR1 is GTSNPN and CDR2 is SVGIG in the germline V gene (reference sequence). This CDR3 spans 12 amino acids. CDR3 residues: CAWDPDSQEQFF.

The rearrangement links TRBV27 to TRBJ2-5. Germline V gene data show CDR1 as MNHEY and CDR2 as SMNVEV (reference sequence). The CDR3 has 16 residues. CDR3 sequence: CASSLYAQPRGETQYF.

V is TRBV4-1 and J is TRBJ2-3; TCRdb designates TRBD2, a call that cannot be tested without DNA. The CDR3 is 16 amino acids. Germline loops: CDR1 MGHRA, CDR2 YSYEKL. CDR3 loop: CASSPTSGRAEDTQYF.